One and the same sample provided the 19 T cell receptor beta chains below, sequenced in a study of T cell repertoires in cytomegalovirus infection. Each CDR3 protein gets one entry after TCRdb re-called the reads with MiXCR. The sample lists approximately 110,000 distinct CDR3 sequences; about 30% were seen once. Antigens of these TCRs are unknown. Sequenced here: CD8+ T cells from cultured PBMCs, sampled from culture after CMV antigen stimulation. Receptors originate from a human donor in good health (CMV status not recorded). Some clones in this sample may be carry-over from other donors' samples.

This rearrangement joins TRBV19 to TRBJ1-2, with TRBD1 matching 10 bases. Germline values: CDR1 LNHDA, CDR2 SQIVND (reference sequence). V lost 0 bases and J lost 4; bases outside the gene matches: 2. The CDR3 has 15 residues. This CDR3 is CASSIDGTGVYGYTF. The CDR3 DNA follows: TGTGCCAGTAGTATAGACGGGACAGGGGTCTATGGCTACACCTTC.

This clonotype showed up many times. This rearrangement joins TRBV7-9 to TRBJ2-5; TRBD2 aligns across 8 bases. With V trimmed by 5 bases and J by 3 bases, 8 bases remained unmatched. The CDR3 is 15 amino acids. In germline, CDR1 is SEHNR, CDR2 FQNEAQ (reference sequence). Here the CDR3 DNA reads TGTGCCAGCAGCCCGGGGGGGCGAGTAGAAGAGACCCAGTACTTC. It translates to CASSPGGRVEETQYF.

The chain combines TRBV19 with TRBJ1-1, with D hard to call. The CDR3 is 13 amino acids. Between the trimmed V and J ends, which lost 3 bases and 1 base, there was a span of 6 bases. CDR1 is LNHDA, CDR2 SQIVND, per germline (reference sequence). Written as DNA, the CDR3 is TGTGCCAGTAGTATCTCAGGGAACACTGAAGCTTTCTTT. Translating gives CASSISGNTEAFF.

This clonotype turned up a few times. This chain joins TRBV2 and TRBJ2-1; 7 nucleotides align to TRBD1. V dropped 0 bases and J dropped 3; count of bases not matched to a gene: 5. The CDR3 covers 16 residues. Germline V gene data show CDR1 as SNHLY and CDR2 as FYNNEI. For the CDR3, the DNA is TGTGCCAGCAGTGAAGCAGACAGGGCCCTCTACAATGAGCAGTTCTTC. It codes for CASSEADRALYNEQFF.

This clonotype showed up just a few times. The rearrangement links TRBV7-2 to TRBJ2-3; TRBD2 aligns across 7 bases. The CDR3 loop spans 16 amino acids. CDR1 is SGHTA and CDR2 is FQGNSA in the germline V gene. V was pared by 4 bases and J by 2 bases, with 9 bases of the junction left unmatched. DNA for the CDR3: TGTGCCAGCAGCTCCCGGACTAGACGGAACACAGATACGCAGTATTTT. Protein product: CASSSRTRRNTDTQYF. Full variable domain (remainder filled in from reference TRBV7-2 and TRBJ2-3): GAGVSQSPSNKVTEKGKDVELRCDPISGHTALYWYRQSLGQGLEFLIYFQGNSAPDKSGLPSDRFSAERTGGSVSTLTIQRTQQEDSAVYLCASSSRTRRNTDTQYFGPGTRLTVL.

The table lists this clonotype with a few counts. CDR3 DNA: TGCAGTGCTCGAGGGGGGGGAGGCGGAGAGACCCAGTACTTC. It translates to CSARGGGGGETQYF. The chain joins TRBV20-1 to TRBJ2-5; a weak D match, TRBD2 (7 bases). Germline CDR1 DFQATT, CDR2 SNEGSKA (reference sequence). The CDR3 is 14 amino acids. Trimming took 5 bases from V and 4 from J, leaving 17 bases between them.

Ten or more counts support this clonotype. The chain has TRBV7-9 and TRBJ2-7; unclear D gene. The CDR3 runs 16 residues. V was clipped by 1 base and J by 0 bases, with 13 bases between them. Per germline, CDR1 SEHNR and CDR2 FQNEAQ (reference sequence). CDR3 protein: CASSLGMDPISYEQYF. The CDR3 DNA is TGTGCCAGCAGCTTAGGAATGGACCCTATCTCCTACGAGCAGTACTTC.

This clonotype was counted ten times or more. This CDR3 is CASSFPPPRQGSPPTGLEQFF. CDR3 sequence (DNA): TGTGCCAGCAGTTTTCCCCCCCCGCGGCAAGGCTCCCCCCCTACTGGGTTGGAGCAGTTCTTC. The chain uses TRBV12-3 or TRBV12-4 and TRBJ2-1; D gene ambiguous. The CDR3 is 21 residues long. V lost 3 bases, J lost 10 bases, and 37 bases lay in between.

This clonotype was counted between two and nine times. The V gene is TRBV19, the J gene TRBJ2-1; TRBD2 aligns across 8 bases. CDR1 LNHDA and CDR2 SQIVND come from the germline V gene (reference sequence). The CDR3 has 15 residues. Unmatched junction bases numbered 10, after V lost 5 bases and J lost 7 bases. Here the CDR3 reads CASSDSGAGVNEQFF. The DNA for the CDR3 is TGTGCCAGTAGTGATAGCGGGGCAGGGGTAAATGAGCAGTTCTTC.

The chain employs TRBV11-2 and TRBJ2-3; 9 bases are a match to TRBD2. Germline trimming cut 3 bases from V and 10 bases from J; bases unmatched to any gene: 8. Germline CDR1 reads SGHAT; CDR2 reads FQNNGV. The CDR3 is 14 residues long. The DNA of the CDR3 is TGTGCCAGCAGCTTTGGCGGGGGGGCCATCTCGCAGTATTTT. Amino acids: CASSFGGGAISQYF.

The chain uses TRBV5-5 and TRBJ1-1; D is ambiguous. The germline V and J ends were trimmed by 3 bases and 1 base, with 10 bases remaining between them. CDR3 length equals 14 residues. The germline CDR1 and CDR2 sequences are SGHKS and YYEKEE (reference sequence). The CDR3 is CASSWLDQNTEAFF. CDR3 bases: TGTGCCAGCAGCTGGCTCGACCAGAACACTGAAGCTTTCTTT.

At least ten counts were recorded for this clonotype. The rearrangement links TRBV7-8 to TRBJ1-1; maybe TRBD1 (5 bases). CDR1 is SGHVS and CDR2 is FQNEAQ in the germline V gene. The CDR3 contains 14 residues. V shed 2 bases and J shed 4 bases, with 11 bases lying between them. The CDR3 is CASSLIPGGTEAFF. CDR3 sequence (DNA): TGTGCCAGCAGCTTAATTCCGGGGGGCACTGAAGCTTTCTTT.

This chain joins TRBV19 and TRBJ2-3; the D gene is possibly TRBD1 (6 bases). In germline, CDR1 is LNHDA, CDR2 SQIVND (reference sequence). The CDR3 has 12 amino acids. V was clipped by 4 bases and J by 4 bases, with 6 bases between them. The CDR3 coding sequence is TGTGCCAGTAGTAAGGGGGCAGATACGCAGTATTTT. This sequence encodes CASSKGADTQYF.

The table lists this clonotype with many counts. CDR3 bases: TGTGCCATCAGCCCAGGGGACACCCTTGATCAGCCCCAGCATTTT. As protein: CAISPGDTLDQPQHF. The chain employs TRBV10-3 and TRBJ1-5; tentatively, D is TRBD1 (6 bases). V was clipped by 6 bases and J by 5 bases, with 17 bases between them. The CDR3 is 15 residues long. Germline V gives CDR1 ENHRY, CDR2 SYGVKD.

DNA of the CDR3: TGTGCCAGCAGTCAATACACGAACACCGGGGAGCTGTTTTTT. Its translation: CASSQYTNTGELFF. V usage is TRBV12-3 or TRBV12-4 and J usage is TRBJ2-2; D is unclear. The CDR3 has 14 amino acids. The ends were cut back, 5 bases at V and 0 bases at J, with 7 bases in the middle.

The rearrangement links TRBV6-1 to TRBJ1-3; TRBD1 aligns across 7 bases. V shed 5 bases, J shed 7 bases, and the junction held 5 bases outside the gene matches. Germline-derived CDR1 and CDR2 are MNHNS and SASEGT. This CDR3 comprises 13 residues. The CDR3 sequence is CASSLDRANTIYF. The CDR3 DNA follows: TGTGCCAGCAGTCTCGACAGGGCGAACACCATATATTTT.

This clonotype was counted between two and nine times. The chain has TRBV19 and TRBJ1-5; no reliable D call. V lost 3 bases to trimming and J lost 0 bases, with 9 bases between them. The CDR3 length is 15 residues. Germline V gene data show CDR1 as LNHDA and CDR2 as SQIVND (reference sequence). This chain's CDR3 is CASSISDNSNQPQHF. CDR3 DNA: TGTGCCAGTAGTATCTCCGACAATAGCAATCAGCCCCAGCATTTT.

The CDR3 protein is CASSPALNTGELFF. As DNA, the CDR3 is TGTGCCAGCAGCCCAGCTCTTAACACCGGGGAGCTGTTTTTT. The chain couples TRBV7-9 to TRBJ2-2, with no clear D. V was shortened by 5 bases and J by 2 bases, with 9 bases between the two germline ends. This CDR3 spans 14 amino acids. Germline assignment: CDR1 SEHNR and CDR2 FQNEAQ (reference sequence).

This chain joins TRBV11-3 and TRBJ2-5; D is perhaps TRBD1 (6 bases). The CDR3 length is 14 residues. Germline V gives CDR1 SGHNT, CDR2 YENEEA. Trimming cost V 5 bases and J 2 bases, with 12 bases left between them. In DNA form, the CDR3 reads TGTGCCAGCAGCGCCCGGGACACACAAGAGACCCAGTACTTC. Translation gives CASSARDTQETQYF.